This note documents a single T cell receptor beta chain sequence. The antigen remains unidentified. The data are from a study of identical twins. All donors comprised healthy Caucasians. TCRdb reanalysed the 5' RACE reads using MiXCR and keeps one entry per CDR3 protein. Found here are 450,000 or so distinct CDR3 sequences, around 20% of them singletons; the top ten hold less than 15%. CDR1 and CDR2 from the germline V gene are SNHLY and FYNNEI. V was pared by 0 bases and J by 4 bases, with 24 bases between. The CDR3 extends over 19 amino acids. Study observations and caveats: These conclusions were based on statistical analysis (cross-sectional, not following the same donors). Analyses based on zero insertions could be partly confounded by invariant MAIT and iNKT cells.

This chain links TRBV2 with TRBJ1-1; D unclear. The sequenced sample was naive T cells sorted from blood. The receptor comes from a man aged 50 to 59 in good health. CDR3 region: CASSEAREAESSIGTEAFF. Written as DNA, the CDR3 is TGTGCCAGCAGTGAAGCGCGTGAGGCAGAGAGTTCCATCGGCACTGAAGCTTTCTTT.